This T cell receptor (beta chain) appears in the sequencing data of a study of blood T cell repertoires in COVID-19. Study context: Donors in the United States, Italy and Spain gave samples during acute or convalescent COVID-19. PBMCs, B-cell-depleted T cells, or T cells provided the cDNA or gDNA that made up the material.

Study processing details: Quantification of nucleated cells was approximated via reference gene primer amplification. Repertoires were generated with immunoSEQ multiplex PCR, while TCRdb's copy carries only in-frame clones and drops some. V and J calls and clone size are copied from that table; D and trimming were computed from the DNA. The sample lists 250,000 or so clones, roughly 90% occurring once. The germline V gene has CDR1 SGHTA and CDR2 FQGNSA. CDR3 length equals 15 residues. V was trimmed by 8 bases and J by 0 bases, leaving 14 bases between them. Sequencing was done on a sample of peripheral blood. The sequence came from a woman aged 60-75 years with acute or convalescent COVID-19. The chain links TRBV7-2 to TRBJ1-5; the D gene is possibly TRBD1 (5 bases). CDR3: CASQEDTYSNQPQHF. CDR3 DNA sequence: TGTGCCAGCCAAGAGGACACGTATAGCAATCAGCCCCAGCATTTT.